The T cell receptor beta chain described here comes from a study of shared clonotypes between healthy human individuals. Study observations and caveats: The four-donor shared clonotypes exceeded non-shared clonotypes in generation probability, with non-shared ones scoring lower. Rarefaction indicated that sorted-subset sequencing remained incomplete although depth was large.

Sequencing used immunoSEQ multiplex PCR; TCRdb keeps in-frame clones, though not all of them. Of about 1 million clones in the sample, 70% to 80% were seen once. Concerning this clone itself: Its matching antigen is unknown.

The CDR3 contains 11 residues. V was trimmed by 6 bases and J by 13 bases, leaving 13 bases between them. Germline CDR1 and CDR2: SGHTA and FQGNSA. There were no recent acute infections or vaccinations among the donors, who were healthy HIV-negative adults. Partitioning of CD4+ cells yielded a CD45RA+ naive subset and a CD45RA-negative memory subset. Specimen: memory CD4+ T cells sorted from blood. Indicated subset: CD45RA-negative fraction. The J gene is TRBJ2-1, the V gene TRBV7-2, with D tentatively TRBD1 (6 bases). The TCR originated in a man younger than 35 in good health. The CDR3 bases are TGTGCCAGCAGTTATGGACAGTCACAGTTCTTC. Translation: CASSYGQSQFF. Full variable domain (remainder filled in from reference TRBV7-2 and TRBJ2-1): GAGVSQSPSNKVTEKGKDVELRCDPISGHTALYWYRQSLGQGLEFLIYFQGNSAPDKSGLPSDRFSAERTGGSVSTLTIQRTQQEDSAVYLCASSYGQSQFFGPGTRLTVL.